This T cell receptor (beta chain) was sequenced in a study of T cells in Graves' hyperthyroidism and ophthalmopathy. This clonotype was counted at least ten times. The germline V gene encodes CDR1 KGHSH and CDR2 LQKENI. V was clipped by 11 bases and J by 7 bases, with 18 bases between them. This CDR3 has 13 amino acids. The TCR beta CDR3 regions underwent amplification using RNA transcripts as the source. The HTBI primer set was used in a first-round RT-PCR of the TCR CDR3. TCRdb recomputed calls from the multiplex PCR reads with MiXCR, one row per CDR3 protein. The data show under 350,000 distinct CDR3 sequences, with about 17% seen just once and roughly 53% held by the top ten.

This rearrangement joins TRBV18 to TRBJ2-1, with a weak D call TRBD1 (6 bases). This sequence originates from a woman aged 60-75 years with Graves' ophthalmopathy. Specimen: blood. CDR3 DNA sequence: TGTGCCGGCCAGACAGGCCTGGGTAATGAGCAGTTCTTC. It encodes CAGQTGLGNEQFF. Supplemented by reference TRBV18 and TRBJ2-1, the full variable domain reads NAGVMQNPRHLVRRRGQEARLRCSPMKGHSHVYWYRQLPEEGLKFMVYLQKENIIDESGMPKERFSAEFPKEGPSILRIQQVVRGDSAAYFCAGQTGLGNEQFFGPGTRLTVL.